The 27 T cell receptor beta chains given below trace back to one sample, sequenced in a study of cytomegalovirus exposure and HLA in healthy donors. The PCR used 60 Vbeta and 13 Jbeta primers. TCRdb's table, derived via immunoSEQ multiplex PCR, lists solely in-frame clones and lacks some. This table holds more than 150,000 clones, approximately 83% found once. Sequenced sample: PBMCs. These TCRs come from a woman between 18 and 29 years old in good health and CMV-seronegative.

The chain joins TRBV7-9 to TRBJ1-3; D possibly corresponds to TRBD1 (5 bases). This CDR3 region has 15 residues. Germline CDR1 is SEHNR and CDR2 is FQNEAQ (reference sequence). With 6 bases removed from V and 2 bases from J, the gap between germline ends came to 14 bases. For the CDR3, the DNA is TGTGCCAGCAGTTGGACCCAGGGTACTGGAAACACCATATATTTT. This encodes CASSWTQGTGNTIYF.

The chain has TRBV6-1 and TRBJ1-3; 8 bases align to TRBD1. This CDR3 is built from 15 residues. Trimming removed 6 bases from V and 4 bases from J; junction bases left unmatched: 8. Germline values: CDR1 MNHNS, CDR2 SASEGT. The CDR3 DNA reads as TGTGCCAGCAGCTTGGACAGGGCCGCGGGAAACACCATATATTTT. It yields the protein CASSLDRAAGNTIYF.

This sequence joins TRBV11-1 and TRBJ1-4; D unclear. Deletions cut 8 bases from V and 4 bases from J, with 11 bases between. The CDR3 loop spans 13 amino acids. Germline CDR1 reads SGHAT; CDR2 reads FQDESV (reference sequence). The CDR3 here is CASRGLRNEKLFF. CDR3 DNA: TGTGCCAGCCGCGGACTCCGTAATGAAAAACTGTTTTTT.

The chain carries TRBV30 and TRBJ2-5, with D perhaps matching TRBD1 (6 bases). Trimming stripped 2 bases from V and 5 bases from J, with 12 bases between. Germline CDR1 and CDR2: GTSNPN and SVGIG (reference sequence). The CDR3 sequence is 13 residues long. The CDR3 region is CAWSPQRGETQYF. In nucleotides, the CDR3 is TGTGCCTGGAGTCCACAGAGGGGGGAGACCCAGTACTTC.

The V gene is TRBV11-2, the J gene TRBJ1-5; a possible D gene is TRBD1 (5 bases). Germline V CDR1 and CDR2: SGHAT, FQNNGV. This CDR3 has 13 amino acids. Between the trimmed V and J ends, which lost 5 bases and 6 bases, there was a span of 11 bases. The CDR3 DNA is TGTGCCAGCAGCAGGGGACTTAGTCAGCCCCAGCATTTT. The encoded protein is CASSRGLSQPQHF.

The chain recombines TRBV6-5 with TRBJ2-1, with 8 bases fitting TRBD2. This CDR3 is 15 amino acids long. The ends lost 3 bases at V and 3 bases at J; junction bases unmatched: 4. The germline V gene has CDR1 MNHEY and CDR2 SVGAGI. CDR3 bases: TGTGCCAGCAGTTATGGCGGGACTAGCTACAATGAGCAGTTCTTC. This codes for CASSYGGTSYNEQFF.

The chain combines TRBV19 with TRBJ1-5; 10 bases line up with TRBD1. V dropped 5 bases and J dropped 5; count of bases not matched to a gene: 6. CDR3 length: 15 residues. CDR1 LNHDA and CDR2 SQIVND come from the germline V gene (reference sequence). The CDR3 loop reads CASSPGTGEHQPQHF. The CDR3 nucleotides read TGTGCCAGTAGTCCAGGGACAGGGGAGCATCAGCCCCAGCATTTT.

The chain uses TRBV28 and TRBJ1-2; D remains unclear. V dropped 2 bases and J dropped 4 bases, with 8 bases sitting between them. CDR1 and CDR2 from the germline V gene are MDHEN and SYDVKM. The CDR3 consists of 13 residues. The CDR3 protein is CASSLEISYGYTF. The CDR3 DNA follows: TGTGCCAGCAGTTTAGAAATCAGCTATGGCTACACCTTC.

The gene calls are TRBV6-6 and TRBJ2-1; 7 nucleotides line up with TRBD2. V shed 6 bases, J shed 7 bases, and the junction held 12 bases outside the gene matches. The CDR3 consists of 15 residues. CDR1 and CDR2 from the germline V gene are MNHNY and SVGAGI (reference sequence). CDR3: CASSYPGLPENEQFF. The CDR3 bases are TGTGCCAGCAGCTACCCGGGACTACCGGAGAATGAGCAGTTCTTC.

The chain couples TRBV30 to TRBJ1-3; 7 bases line up with TRBD1. This CDR3 is built from 15 residues. CDR1 and CDR2 (germline): GTSNPN, SVGIG (reference sequence). Losses at the gene ends were 4 bases for V and 3 bases for J; bases not matched to a gene: 9. CDR3 coding DNA: TGTGCCTGGACCCCACTGACAGGGAATGGAAACACCATATATTTT. This gives the protein CAWTPLTGNGNTIYF.

On this clone itself: At the DNA level, this CDR3 is encoded by other sequences in the same sample as well. J is TRBJ1-1 and V is TRBV5-6, with no clear D. CDR1 SGHDT and CDR2 YYEEEE come from the germline V gene. The CDR3 contains 13 residues. V dropped 0 bases and J dropped 1 base, with 4 bases sitting between them. The CDR3 loop reads CASSLAGNTEAFF. The DNA of the CDR3 is TGTGCCAGCAGCTTGGCAGGGAACACTGAAGCTTTCTTT.

V and J are TRBV19 and TRBJ2-5; D perhaps matches TRBD2 (6 bases). The J call could be wrong; TRBJ2-7 is a better fit for the DNA end. CDR3 size: 14 residues. Germline assignment: CDR1 LNHDA and CDR2 SQIVND (reference sequence). In nucleotides, the CDR3 is TGTGCCAGTAGTATCGGTGGGGGGACCTACGAGCAGTACTTC. It is translated as CASSIGGGTYEQYF.

This clone has just a few counts. The V and J genes are TRBV5-1 and TRBJ2-7; 13 bases are shared with TRBD2. This CDR3 is built from 15 residues. The V and J ends lost 4 bases and 7 bases, in that order; junction bases with no gene match: 8. Germline CDR1 and CDR2: SGHRS and YFSETQ. The CDR3 DNA is TGCGCCAGCAGCCAGGGACTAGCGGGGAGAGAAGAGCAGTACTTC. Its protein is CASSQGLAGREEQYF.

This chain links TRBV2 with TRBJ2-1, with a tentative D call TRBD1 (5 bases). CDR3 length equals 13 residues. V gave up 6 bases and J gave up 0 bases, with 6 bases separating them. From germline, CDR1 is SNHLY and CDR2 FYNNEI. The CDR3 protein is CASRGLSYNEQFF. The CDR3 DNA reads TGTGCCAGCAGGGGGCTCTCCTACAATGAGCAGTTCTTC. The full variable domain, in which reference TRBV2 and TRBJ2-1 provide the parts outside the CDR3, is EPEVTQTPSHQVTQMGQEVILRCVPISNHLYFYWYRQILGQKVEFLVSFYNNEISEKSEIFDDQFSVERPDGSNFTLKIRSTKLEDSAMYFCASRGLSYNEQFFGPGTRLTVL.

The V and J genes are TRBV28 and TRBJ2-2, with 7 nucleotides matching TRBD2. This CDR3 spans 13 amino acids. Germline lookup yields CDR1 MDHEN and CDR2 SYDVKM. With V trimmed by 7 bases and J by 8 bases, 7 bases remained unmatched. CDR3 bases: TGTGCCAGCATCACGGGAGGTACTGGGGAGCTGTTTTTT. It translates to CASITGGTGELFF.

The chain joins TRBV10-1 to TRBJ2-1, with TRBD2 identical over 8 bases. V dropped 0 bases and J dropped 3; count of bases not matched to a gene: 1. From germline, CDR1 is WNHNN and CDR2 SYGVQD (reference sequence). The CDR3 is 15 residues long. The CDR3 DNA reads TGCGCCAGCAGTGAGTCAAGCGGGGGCTACAATGAGCAGTTCTTC. Translating it yields CASSESSGGYNEQFF.

This chain joins TRBV2 and TRBJ1-4; the D gene is possibly TRBD1 (6 bases). Germline lookup yields CDR1 SNHLY and CDR2 FYNNEI. V gave up 7 bases and J gave up 8 bases, with 14 bases separating them. The CDR3 has 13 residues. This CDR3 reads CASTGGFGEKLFF. The CDR3 nucleotides read TGTGCCAGCACGGGGGGCTTTGGGGAAAAACTGTTTTTT.

This clone was seen a few times. The V gene is TRBV6-5, the J gene TRBJ1-1; weak D call: TRBD1 (6 bases). V lost 6 bases and J lost 0, with 14 bases in between. The CDR3 has 15 amino acids. Germline V gives CDR1 MNHEY, CDR2 SVGAGI. CDR3 nucleotides: TGTGCCAGCAGCGCCGGGACAAGAGTGAACACTGAAGCTTTCTTT. Translation gives CASSAGTRVNTEAFF.

This clone has a single count. V is TRBV30 and J is TRBJ1-2; 8 positions agree with TRBD1. The J segment lost 12 bases and the V segment lost 1 base, leaving 16 bases of the junction unmatched. The CDR3 sequence is 15 residues long. Germline CDR1 and CDR2: GTSNPN and SVGIG (reference sequence). The CDR3 coding sequence is TGTGCCTGGAGTGCCGACCCGGACAGGGTTCTTTGCCACACCTTC. Residues: CAWSADPDRVLCHTF.

This chain links TRBV11-1 with TRBJ2-5; 8 bases line up with TRBD1. The CDR3 runs 15 residues. Germline V CDR1 and CDR2: SGHAT, FQDESV (reference sequence). The V gene end was trimmed by 5 bases and the J gene end by 5 bases; junction bases not matched to a gene: 10. The CDR3 sequence is CASSAHRGAGETQYF. The CDR3 DNA reads TGTGCCAGCAGCGCCCACAGGGGGGCGGGGGAGACCCAGTACTTC.

This clone was found a few times. V is TRBV6-6 and J is TRBJ1-4; D possibly corresponds to TRBD1 (6 bases). V was trimmed by 6 bases and J by 8 bases, leaving 13 bases between them. The germline gives CDR1 MNHNY, CDR2 SVGAGI (reference sequence). This CDR3 region has 13 residues. The CDR3 sequence: CASRGANREKLFF. CDR3 bases: TGTGCCAGCAGGGGGGCAAATAGAGAAAAACTGTTTTTT.

The chain recombines TRBV27 with TRBJ1-6; 7 positions match TRBD1. The germline V gene has CDR1 MNHEY and CDR2 SMNVEV (reference sequence). With V trimmed by 0 bases and J by 6 bases, 2 bases remained unmatched. This CDR3 spans 15 amino acids. CDR3: CASSLSRDSNSPLHF. CDR3 nucleotide sequence: TGTGCCAGCAGTTTATCTAGGGACAGTAATTCACCCCTCCACTTT.

The genes are TRBV18 and TRBJ2-5, with a tentative D call TRBD2 (7 bases). The V gene lost 0 bases and the J gene lost 5 bases, with 16 bases spanning the gap. Germline V gives CDR1 KGHSH, CDR2 LQKENI. The CDR3 extends over 16 amino acids. CDR3 nucleotides: TGTGCCAGCTCACCACCGGGGGGGGCGAAGGGCGAGACCCAGTACTTC. Its translation is CASSPPGGAKGETQYF. Variable domain in full (rest from reference TRBV18 and TRBJ2-5): NAGVMQNPRHLVRRRGQEARLRCSPMKGHSHVYWYRQLPEEGLKFMVYLQKENIIDESGMPKERFSAEFPKEGPSILRIQQVVRGDSAAYFCASSPPGGAKGETQYFGPGTRLLVL.

The sample holds a few counts of this clone. The chain joins TRBV19 to TRBJ1-3; no clear D. Trimming removed 3 bases from V and 2 bases from J, with 5 bases in between. The germline gives CDR1 LNHDA, CDR2 SQIVND (reference sequence). This CDR3 is 13 amino acids long. The CDR3 DNA sequence: TGTGCCAGTAGTATCTCAGCTGGAAACACCATATATTTT. It is translated as CASSISAGNTIYF.

The V and J genes are TRBV5-1 and TRBJ1-1, with no clear D. Germline-derived CDR1 and CDR2 are SGHRS and YFSETQ. Trimming took 0 bases from V and 0 from J, leaving 6 bases between them. CDR3 length: 14 residues. The DNA for the CDR3 is TGCGCCAGCAGCTTGGTCCAGGTGAACACTGAAGCTTTCTTT. Translating it yields CASSLVQVNTEAFF.

V usage is TRBV2 and J usage is TRBJ1-5; no clear D. Germline CDR1 is SNHLY and CDR2 is FYNNEI. The V end was cut by 4 bases, the J end by 5 bases, with 9 bases between. The CDR3 has 13 amino acids. CDR3 region: CASSGAVDQPQHF. The CDR3 nucleotides read TGTGCCAGCAGTGGGGCAGTGGATCAGCCCCAGCATTTT. Variable domain in full (rest from reference TRBV2 and TRBJ1-5): EPEVTQTPSHQVTQMGQEVILRCVPISNHLYFYWYRQILGQKVEFLVSFYNNEISEKSEIFDDQFSVERPDGSNFTLKIRSTKLEDSAMYFCASSGAVDQPQHFGDGTRLSIL.

This chain links TRBV11-2 with TRBJ1-3; D is possibly TRBD1 (5 bases). CDR3 length: 19 amino acids. The germline gives CDR1 SGHAT, CDR2 FQNNGV. V lost 0 bases, J lost 2 bases, and 20 bases lay in between. CDR3 residues: CASSLDLPGRNVAGNTIYF. CDR3 sequence (DNA): TGTGCCAGCAGCTTAGATCTCCCAGGGAGGAATGTGGCTGGAAACACCATATATTTT.